A selection of T cell receptor beta chains follows, all from one sample in a study of PD-1 blockade in classical Hodgkin lymphoma. Profiled with immunoSEQ multiplex PCR; TCRdb holds only in-frame clones, not every one. The table includes 50,000 to 65,000 clones, 80% to 95% detected once. The starting material was peripheral blood mononuclear cells (PBMCs), obtained before the second cycle of nivolumab. The origin of the receptors is a human donor with classical Hodgkin lymphoma. Each CDR3 is given with its conserved first and last residue. Not every row has a clone size; where given, it reads once, few, many or a size class.

v_gene	j_gene	abundance	CDR3aa
TRBV27	TRBJ2-4	.	CASRPASQTPRNIQYF
TRBV10-3	TRBJ1-1	once	CAIRSGTHNTEAFF
TRBV18	TRBJ2-7	.	CASSPVSERFYEQYF
TRBV7-9	TRBJ2-2	.	CASSFSGADSGELFF
TRBV6-1	TRBJ2-7	.	CASSPGWEGYEQYF
TRBV9	TRBJ2-3	.	CASSVEGHTQYF
TRBV7-9	TRBJ2-5	.	CASSLWGEETQYF
TRBV7-9	TRBJ1-2	.	CASSPGPLYGYTF
TRBV5-1	TRBJ1-1	few	CASSLARDTAFF
TRBV6-5	TRBJ2-7	few	CASSNRLAGANEQYF
TRBV2	TRBJ1-5	once	CASSGGTGLNQPQHF
TRBV4-3	TRBJ2-7	.	CASSQDRGGNYEQYF
TRBV6-6	TRBJ2-6	few	CASSARGYGANVLTF
TRBV5-5	TRBJ1-1	.	CASRGREVNTEAFF
TRBV7-9	TRBJ2-5	.	CASSKIRLGQETQYF
TRBV19	TRBJ1-1	.	CASSISSGPTAAFF
TRBV7-9	TRBJ2-7	.	CASSANFWQYF
TRBV13	TRBJ1-6	.	CASRQNDNSPLHF
TRBV4-3	TRBJ1-1	.	CASSQAGRGVNTEAFF
TRBV27	TRBJ2-1	.	CASSLLWRDSYNEQFF
TRBV4-3	TRBJ2-7	.	CASSQDLTGRGEQYF
TRBV5-1	TRBJ2-5	.	CASSLGLAGGVQETQYF
TRBV28	TRBJ2-5	.	CASTTLPGQGQETQYF
TRBV7-8	TRBJ2-3	.	CASLGTRREKADTQYF
TRBV11-3	TRBJ2-2	.	CASSLGPHRGSDTGELFF
TRBV5-6	TRBJ2-1	.	CASSLATVGPNEQFF
TRBV28	TRBJ1-4	.	CASSSTGSEKLFF
TRBV7-9	TRBJ2-3	.	CASSLVSGATDTQYF
TRBV27	TRBJ1-2	few	CASSYGDGSHYGYTF
TRBV19	TRBJ2-1	.	CASSIRAGGPNEQFF
TRBV7-9	TRBJ1-1	.	CASSLPIEAFF
TRBV14	TRBJ2-7	.	CASSQGWRGTYEQYF
TRBV9	TRBJ2-7	.	CASSAGLAAYEQYF
TRBV19	TRBJ2-5	.	CASRQGNQETQYF
TRBV7-6	TRBJ2-7	.	CASSLPGLQGAGEQYF
TRBV21-1	TRBJ2-1	.	CASSRQAPSSYNEQFF
TRBV4-2	TRBJ1-5	once	CASSQPGGGYNQPQHF
TRBV7-9	TRBJ1-6	.	CASSLETGGYSPLHF
TRBV11-2	TRBJ2-1	.	CASSLEGPYNEQFF
TRBV11-2	TRBJ2-4	.	CASSLPRARAKNIQYF
TRBV30	TRBJ2-7	.	CAWSDTQGYEQYF
TRBV27	TRBJ2-7	.	CASSPWTSLESYEQYF
TRBV10-3	TRBJ1-2	.	CAISEHRGGGVNYGYTF
TRBV25-1	TRBJ2-7	.	CASSEHAGRGVEDEQYF
TRBV11-1	TRBJ2-7	.	CASSLDTGGAYEQYF
TRBV9	TRBJ2-3	.	CASSEGGFGTDTQYF
TRBV19	TRBJ1-3	.	CASSPLPYSGNTIYF
TRBV18	TRBJ1-4	.	CASSQQGLDEKLFF
TRBV11-2	TRBJ1-3	.	CATQFGAGNTIYF
TRBV7-9	TRBJ2-3	.	CASATGGPADTQYF
TRBV18	TRBJ1-4	.	CASSLQGVATNEKLFF
TRBV11-2	TRBJ2-7	once	CASSLDFRQGANEQYF
TRBV27	TRBJ1-2	few	CASSLRGQGGAYGYTF
TRBV27	TRBJ1-5	.	CASSLYQGNQPQHF
TRBV25-1	TRBJ1-6	.	CASSEWAGRGDSPLHF
TRBV5-1	TRBJ2-7	once	CASSFYVGPGPYEQYF
TRBV9	TRBJ2-2	.	CASSGDTGELFF